Each of the 32 T cell receptor beta chains below was sequenced from the same sample in a study of blood T cell repertoires in COVID-19. Profiling relied on immunoSEQ multiplex PCR, and the TCRdb table lists in-frame clones only, not all of them. This sample has about 150,000 clones; around 85% occur once, and the top ten carry 25% to 30%. The sequenced sample consisted of peripheral blood. The receptors originated from an older woman with acute or convalescent COVID-19.

This chain joins TRBV2 and TRBJ1-4; a possible D gene is TRBD1 (5 bases). The germline V and J ends were trimmed by 7 bases and 17 bases, with 23 bases remaining between them. The CDR3 contains 13 residues. Germline V lookup: CDR1 SNHLY, CDR2 FYNNEI. The CDR3 DNA reads TGTGCCAGCAATTCGATCCCCGGACAAGGGGAATTTTTT. The encoded protein is CASNSIPGQGEFF.

This chain connects TRBV5-4 to TRBJ1-1; TRBD1 matches at 7 bases. CDR1 and CDR2 from the germline V gene are SGHNT and YYREEE (reference sequence). V shed 4 bases, J shed 1 base, and the junction held 10 bases outside the gene matches. The CDR3 loop spans 16 amino acids. CDR3 coding DNA: TGTGCCAGCAGCCCTACCCCGGGGACAGCGAACACTGAAGCTTTCTTT. Its translation is CASSPTPGTANTEAFF.

V is TRBV10-2 and J is TRBJ1-1; D unclear. V lost 6 bases to trimming and J lost 1 base, with 9 bases between them. The CDR3 is made up of 13 amino acids. Per the germline V gene, CDR1 is WSHSY and CDR2 is SAAADI. This chain's CDR3 is CASSRNRNTEAFF. The CDR3 DNA sequence: TGCGCCAGCAGCAGAAACAGGAACACTGAAGCTTTCTTT.

The V call is TRBV5-1, the J call TRBJ2-7; D remains unclear. The germline V and J ends were trimmed by 5 bases and 2 bases, with 17 bases remaining between them. The CDR3 contains 15 residues. CDR1 and CDR2 from the germline V gene are SGHRS and YFSETQ. The CDR3 protein is CASSPSTDGTYEQYV. The CDR3 nucleotides read TGCGCCAGCAGTCCCTCGACTGACGGCACCTACGAGCAGTACGTC.

This clone occurred once. The chain carries TRBV30 and TRBJ1-5, with 9 positions matching TRBD1. CDR1 and CDR2 (germline): GTSNPN, SVGIG (reference sequence). V trimming: 5 bases; J trimming: 9 bases; junction bases outside the gene matches: 11. The CDR3 sequence is 14 residues long. CDR3 nucleotides: TGTGCCTGGGGAGCGGGACAGGGCGCCACGCCCCAGCATTTT. Protein: CAWGAGQGATPQHF.

The V and J genes are TRBV29-1 and TRBJ2-3, with a tentative D call TRBD1 (7 bases). The CDR3 is 14 amino acids. The germline V gene encodes CDR1 SQVTM and CDR2 ANQGSEA. V was trimmed by 8 bases and J by 1 base, leaving 16 bases between them. This CDR3 is CSSSQGEGTDTQYF. CDR3 coding DNA: TGCAGCTCGTCCCAGGGGGAGGGCACAGATACGCAGTATTTT.

V is TRBV7-8 and J is TRBJ1-5; 8 positions match TRBD1. In germline, CDR1 is SGHVS, CDR2 FQNEAQ. Trimming took 0 bases from V and 6 from J; bases not matched to a gene: 10. The CDR3 runs to 17 residues. The CDR3 sequence: CASSLAGAGGPGQPQHF. CDR3 DNA: TGTGCCAGCAGCTTAGCGGGCGCAGGGGGCCCAGGTCAGCCCCAGCATTTT.

The chain couples TRBV3-1 (or the pseudogene TRBV3-2) to TRBJ2-7, with D possibly matching TRBD2 (5 bases). The V end was cut by 1 base, the J end by 4 bases, with 14 bases between. This CDR3 contains 15 residues. Germline V lookup: CDR1 LGHDT, CDR2 YNNKEL (reference sequence). The chain's CDR3 is CASSQVLDGVYEQYF. The DNA for the CDR3 is TGTGCCAGCAGCCAAGTCTTGGACGGGGTTTACGAGCAGTACTTC.

The chain couples TRBV18 to TRBJ1-6; 9 positions agree with TRBD1. V shed 6 bases, J shed 10 bases, and the junction held 4 bases outside the gene matches. This CDR3 region has 13 residues. CDR1 is KGHSH and CDR2 is LQKENI in the germline V gene. The CDR3 loop reads CASSRDRESPLHF. Here the CDR3 DNA reads TGTGCCAGCTCGCGGGACAGGGAATCACCCCTCCACTTT.

CDR3 in amino acids: CATSRGDRNTEAFF. Here the CDR3 DNA reads TGTGCCACCAGCAGAGGGGACAGAAACACTGAAGCTTTCTTT. The chain has TRBV15 and TRBJ1-1; 7 positions match TRBD1. Trimming took 1 base from V and 2 from J; bases not matched to a gene: 1. Germline V gene data show CDR1 as LNHNV and CDR2 as YYDKDF (reference sequence). This CDR3 is 14 amino acids long.

This chain joins TRBV19 and TRBJ1-2; D unclear. Trimming removed 7 bases at V and 0 bases at J, with 12 bases between. Germline CDR1 and CDR2: LNHDA and SQIVND (reference sequence). This CDR3 region has 14 residues. Written as DNA, the CDR3 is TGTGCCAGTACTAACCAGGTTACTAACTATGGCTACACCTTC. It specifies CASTNQVTNYGYTF. Complete variable domain (other parts from reference TRBV19 and TRBJ1-2): DGGITQSPKYLFRKEGQNVTLSCEQNLNHDAMYWYRQDPGQGLRLIYYSQIVNDFQKGDIAEGYSVSREKKESFPLTVTSAQKNPTAFYLCASTNQVTNYGYTFGSGTRLTVV.

This chain joins TRBV6-5 and TRBJ2-7; the D is unclear. The CDR3 has 13 amino acids. V gave up 7 bases and J gave up 0 bases, with 10 bases separating them. Germline V CDR1 and CDR2: MNHEY, SVGAGI. The CDR3 is CASNGDLSYEQYV. CDR3 bases: TGTGCCAGCAACGGAGATCTCTCCTACGAGCAGTACGTC.

V is TRBV28 and J is TRBJ1-5, with D possibly matching TRBD1 (5 bases). The V gene's germline CDR1 is MDHEN and CDR2 SYDVKM. The CDR3 is 16 amino acids. V was clipped by 6 bases and J by 2 bases, with 17 bases between them. The CDR3: CASRNSLGGGNQPQHF. The DNA for the CDR3 is TGTGCCAGCAGAAACTCTTTGGGGGGTGGCAATCAGCCCCAGCATTTT.

This clone was seen only once. The rearrangement uses TRBV19 and TRBJ1-4; D ambiguous. Germline V gene lookup returns CDR1 LNHDA and CDR2 SQIVND (reference sequence). This CDR3 is built from 16 residues. Trimming removed 6 bases from V and 8 bases from J, with 22 bases in between. The CDR3 spells CASSNLVNRRGEKLFF. The DNA for the CDR3 is TGTGCCAGTAGCAACCTCGTGAATCGCCGAGGGGAAAAACTGTTTTTT.

V and J are TRBV6-6 and TRBJ1-1, with D tentatively TRBD1 (6 bases). V lost 5 bases and J 13 bases, leaving 23 bases between the germline ends. Per germline, CDR1 MNHNY and CDR2 SVGAGI (reference sequence). There are 14 residues in the CDR3. DNA for the CDR3: TGTGCCAGCAGTCAACGGACAGCCCCCCCGATAGGTTTCTTT. This gives the protein CASSQRTAPPIGFF.

V usage is TRBV7-9 and J usage is TRBJ2-3, with TRBD2 as a possible D gene (6 bases). This CDR3 is built from 19 residues. Germline assignment: CDR1 SEHNR and CDR2 FQNEAQ (reference sequence). V gave up 5 bases and J gave up 0 bases, with 24 bases separating them. CDR3 coding DNA: TGTGCCAGCAGCCAGAAACCGGGACTGAGTATTTCTAGCACAGATACGCAGTATTTT. Protein: CASSQKPGLSISSTDTQYF.

Notes on this clone: One end of the junction does not line up with germline, which may come from a read error. The rearrangement joins TRBV6-1 to TRBJ1-1; D not certain. Germline CDR1 is MNHNS and CDR2 is SASEGT. This CDR3 contains 17 residues. The CDR3 DNA reads TGTGCCAGCAGGGAAGCGTATTTGCGTGTTTGGAACACTGAAGCTTTCTTT. Translation gives CASREAYLRVWNTEAFF.

This clone occurred once. This chain uses TRBV7-3 with TRBJ1-6, with 11 bases lining up with TRBD1. The J segment lost 15 bases and the V segment lost 5 bases, leaving 9 bases of the junction unmatched. Germline V gene data show CDR1 as SGHTA and CDR2 as FQGTGA. This CDR3 comprises 14 residues. The chain's CDR3 is CASSPRGQGDILHF. In DNA, the CDR3 is TGTGCCAGCAGCCCCAGGGGACAGGGGGATATCCTCCACTTT.

A single count supports this clone. V is TRBV11-2 and J is TRBJ2-7; no clear D. Looked up from germline, CDR1 is SGHAT and CDR2 is FQNNGV. The CDR3 is 14 residues long. V lost 4 bases and J lost 3, with 13 bases in between. The CDR3 here is CASSSQPTYYEQYF. As DNA, the CDR3 is TGTGCCAGCAGCTCGCAACCGACATACTACGAGCAGTACTTC.

In DNA form, the CDR3 reads TGTGCCTGGATTAAGGACACCTATGGCTACACCTTC. Translation gives CAWIKDTYGYTF. This chain uses TRBV30 with TRBJ1-2; perhaps TRBD1 as D (5 bases). CDR1 and CDR2 from the germline V gene are GTSNPN and SVGIG (reference sequence). The V end lost 4 bases, the J end lost 4 bases, and 10 bases lay between the germline ends. This CDR3 comprises 12 residues.

The chain carries TRBV4-1 and TRBJ1-2; possible D gene TRBD1, 5 bases. The V end was cut by 3 bases, the J end by 8 bases, with 13 bases between. Germline V gene lookup returns CDR1 MGHRA and CDR2 YSYEKL. CDR3 length: 13 amino acids. CDR3: CASSQESGWGYTF. The CDR3 DNA follows: TGCGCCAGCAGCCAGGAGTCAGGGTGGGGCTACACCTTC.

V usage is TRBV19 and J usage is TRBJ1-4, with unresolved D. The CDR3 consists of 15 residues. V lost 3 bases to trimming and J lost 8 bases, with 16 bases between them. Germline CDR1 and CDR2: LNHDA and SQIVND (reference sequence). CDR3: CASSIARGLGEKLFF. CDR3 in DNA: TGTGCCAGTAGTATCGCACGCGGGCTGGGGGAAAAACTGTTTTTT.

This clone occurred once. The chain joins TRBV7-2 to TRBJ2-7; D not certain. The ends were cut back, 2 bases at V and 7 bases at J, with 12 bases in the middle. This CDR3 contains 13 residues. Germline V gene lookup returns CDR1 SGHTA and CDR2 FQGNSA. The CDR3 region has the DNA TGTGCCAGCAGCTTAAATATCCACGAGGAGCAGTACTTC. Encoded protein: CASSLNIHEEQYF.

The CDR3 loop reads CASTTLRMIPRNYGYTF. In DNA form, the CDR3 reads TGTGCCAGCACCACGCTGAGGATGATACCGAGGAACTATGGCTACACCTTC. The chain combines TRBV6-4 with TRBJ1-2; D is unclear. V gave up 7 bases and J gave up 2 bases, with 23 bases separating them. The germline gives CDR1 MRHNA, CDR2 SNTAGT. The CDR3 covers 17 residues.

V is TRBV2 and J is TRBJ1-6; D not certain. The CDR3 covers 13 residues. The germline gives CDR1 SNHLY, CDR2 FYNNEI. V lost 7 bases, J lost 2 bases, and 6 bases lay in between. The CDR3 region is CASTQAYNSPLHF. The DNA for the CDR3 is TGTGCCAGCACCCAGGCCTATAATTCACCCCTCCACTTT.

The CDR3 region has the DNA TGCGCCAGCCAGACGGACAGAAGCAATCAGCCCCAGCATTTT. It yields the protein CASQTDRSNQPQHF. The rearrangement links TRBV5-1 to TRBJ1-5; possibly TRBD1 for D (6 bases). The CDR3 has 14 amino acids. V lost 7 bases to trimming and J lost 1 base, with 12 bases between them. In germline, CDR1 is SGHRS, CDR2 YFSETQ.

The genes are TRBV30 and TRBJ2-5, with a tentative D call TRBD2 (5 bases). Looked up from germline, CDR1 is GTSNPN and CDR2 is SVGIG (reference sequence). CDR3 size: 16 residues. V gave up 3 bases and J gave up 1 base, with 18 bases separating them. The CDR3 is CAWRFGHPGSQETQYF. The CDR3 DNA reads as TGTGCCTGGAGGTTTGGGCACCCGGGATCCCAAGAGACCCAGTACTTC.

The V call is TRBV6-5, the J call TRBJ1-5; 10 positions agree with TRBD1. The CDR3 totals 14 residues. Unmatched junction bases numbered 6, after V lost 6 bases and J lost 7 bases. Germline V gene sequence: CDR1 MNHEY, CDR2 SVGAGI. This CDR3 is CASSETGGYQPQHF. The CDR3 DNA reads TGTGCCAGCAGCGAGACAGGGGGCTACCAGCCCCAGCATTTT.

The rearrangement joins TRBV11-2 to TRBJ2-3, with 9 bases that match TRBD2. Germline lookup yields CDR1 SGHAT and CDR2 FQNNGV. The CDR3 runs 14 residues. After removal of 1 base from V and 6 bases from J, the junction contained 2 bases not matched to a gene. For the CDR3, the DNA is TGTGCCAGCAGCTTAGGCGGGGGGGCCGATACGCAGTATTTT. Its protein product is CASSLGGGADTQYF.

The chain combines TRBV11-2 with TRBJ2-7; D is perhaps TRBD2 (5 bases). Trimming took off 1 base at V and 3 bases at J, with 10 bases between the two ends. Germline CDR1 is SGHAT and CDR2 is FQNNGV. CDR3 length: 14 amino acids. The CDR3 nucleotides are TGTGCCAGCAGCTTAGGGGCCGGGAACTACGAGCAGTACTTC. Translation gives CASSLGAGNYEQYF.

This sequence joins TRBV9 and TRBJ2-5; 10 nucleotides match TRBD2. Trimming took 0 bases from V and 2 from J; bases not matched to a gene: 4. This CDR3 comprises 16 residues. Germline CDR1 SGDLS, CDR2 YYNGEE. CDR3 DNA: TGTGCCAGCAGCGTAGGTGGAGCGGGGGGGCAAGAGACCCAGTACTTC. This translates into CASSVGGAGGQETQYF.

The V gene is TRBV7-8, the J gene TRBJ1-5; D remains ambiguous. This CDR3 is 16 amino acids long. Looked up from germline, CDR1 is SGHVS and CDR2 is FQNEAQ. With 1 base removed from V and 1 base from J, the gap between germline ends came to 11 bases. CDR3 bases: TGTGCCAGCAGCTTAGATGCGGTTGGCAGCAATCAGCCCCAGCATTTT. As protein: CASSLDAVGSNQPQHF. Variable domain in full (rest from reference TRBV7-8 and TRBJ1-5): GAGVSQSPRYKVAKRGQDVALRCDPISGHVSLFWYQQALGQGPEFLTYFQNEAQLDKSGLPSDRFFAERPEGSVSTLKIQRTQQEDSAVYLCASSLDAVGSNQPQHFGDGTRLSIL.